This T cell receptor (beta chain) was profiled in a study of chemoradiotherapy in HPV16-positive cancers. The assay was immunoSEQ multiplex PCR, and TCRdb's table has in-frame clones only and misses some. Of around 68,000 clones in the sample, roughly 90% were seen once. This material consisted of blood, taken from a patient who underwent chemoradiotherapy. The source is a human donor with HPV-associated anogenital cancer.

The CDR3 DNA sequence: TGTGCCAGCAGCTTGGGGCCCCTGACTAGCGGGGGGGCAAGGACCCAGTACTTC. Translated, it gives CASSLGPLTSGGARTQYF. V is TRBV11-1 and J is TRBJ2-5, with 14 bases lining up with TRBD2. This CDR3 contains 18 residues. Trimming took 3 bases from V and 7 from J; bases not matched to a gene: 13. Germline V CDR1 and CDR2: SGHAT, FQDESV (reference sequence).